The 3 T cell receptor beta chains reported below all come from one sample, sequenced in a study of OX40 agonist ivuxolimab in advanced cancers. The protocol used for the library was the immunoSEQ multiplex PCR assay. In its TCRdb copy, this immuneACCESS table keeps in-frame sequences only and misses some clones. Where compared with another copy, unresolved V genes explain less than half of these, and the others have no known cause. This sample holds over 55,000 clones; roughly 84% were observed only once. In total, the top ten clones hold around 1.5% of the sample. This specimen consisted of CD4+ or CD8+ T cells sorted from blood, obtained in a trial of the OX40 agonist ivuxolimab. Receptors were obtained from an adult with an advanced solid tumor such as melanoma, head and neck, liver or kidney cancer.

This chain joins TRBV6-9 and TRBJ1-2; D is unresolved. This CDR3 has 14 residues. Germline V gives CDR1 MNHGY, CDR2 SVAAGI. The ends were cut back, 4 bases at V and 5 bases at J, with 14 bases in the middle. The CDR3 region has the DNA TGTGCCAGCAGTTTACGGAGTATAGGGTATGGCTACACCTTC. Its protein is CASSLRSIGYGYTF.

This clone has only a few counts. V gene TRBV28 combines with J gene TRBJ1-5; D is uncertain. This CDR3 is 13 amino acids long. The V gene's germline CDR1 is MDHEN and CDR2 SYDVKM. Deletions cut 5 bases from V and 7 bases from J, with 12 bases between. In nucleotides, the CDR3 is TGTGCCAGCAGTGACACGGTAAACCAGCCCCAGCATTTT. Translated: CASSDTVNQPQHF.

The CDR3 region is CASSLARSGSTYEQYF. CDR3 in DNA: TGCGCCAGCAGCTTGGCTCGGAGCGGGAGTACCTACGAGCAGTACTTC. This chain connects TRBV5-1 to TRBJ2-7; the match to TRBD2 covers 8 bases. V trimming: 0 bases; J trimming: 2 bases; junction bases outside the gene matches: 7. The CDR3 spans 16 residues. Germline loops: CDR1 SGHRS, CDR2 YFSETQ.